These T cell receptor beta chains were read from a single sample in a study of blood T cell repertoires in COVID-19. Sequenced by immunoSEQ multiplex PCR; TCRdb stores in-frame clones only, minus some. This sample has about 190,000 clones, with roughly 90% found just once. What was sequenced was peripheral blood. The receptors derive from a man aged 18 to 30 with active or convalescent COVID-19. CDR3s include the opening cysteine and the closing phenylalanine or tryptophan. Fields, in order: J gene, clone size, V gene, D gene, CDR3 protein, CDR3 DNA. D genes are given only for firm matches. Part of the rows lack a size; the others show once, few, many or a class for expanded clones.

TRBJ2-3	NA	TRBV9	TRBD2	CASSAAKRGAGTDTQYF	TGTGCCAGCAGCGCGGCTAAGCGGGGGGCGGGCACAGATACGCAGTATTTT
TRBJ2-3	once	TRBV27	TRBD1	CASSLPTGGFWNF	TGTGCCAGCAGTTTACCCACAGGGGGCTTCTGGAATTTT
TRBJ2-2	NA	TRBV6-5	TRBD1	CATQPGQGAIGELFF	TGTGCCACCCAACCGGGACAGGGGGCGATCGGGGAGCTGTTTTTT
TRBJ1-2	NA	TRBV4-2	NA	CASSQDSLNYGYTF	TGTGCCAGCAGCCAGGACAGCCTTAACTATGGCTACACCTTC
TRBJ2-1	NA	TRBV7-9	TRBD2	CASSPQTSGGTYEQFF	TGTGCCAGCAGCCCTCAGACTAGCGGGGGGACCTATGAGCAGTTCTTC
TRBJ1-4	NA	TRBV18	TRBD1	CASSRRQGTNEKLFF	TGTGCCAGCTCCCGTCGACAGGGTACTAATGAAAAACTGTTTTTT
TRBJ2-1	NA	TRBV24-1	TRBD1	CATSGRTGHNEQFF	TGTGCCACCAGTGGCCGGACAGGACACAATGAGCAGTTCTTC
TRBJ1-5	NA	TRBV6-5	TRBD1	CASSNTGGNQPQHF	TGTGCCAGCAGTAATACAGGGGGCAATCAGCCCCAGCATTTT
TRBJ1-1	NA	TRBV7-9	NA	CASTKGDLLAFF	TGTGCCAGCACCAAGGGGGACTTGTTGGCTTTCTTT
TRBJ1-6	NA	TRBV6-5	NA	CASSYEGAGNSPLHF	TGTGCCAGCAGTTACGAAGGGGCAGGGAATTCACCCCTCCACTTT
TRBJ1-4	NA	TRBV5-1	NA	CASSRGDASNEKLFF	TGCGCCAGCAGCAGGGGCGACGCGTCTAATGAAAAACTGTTTTTT
TRBJ1-5	NA	TRBV25-1	NA	CASSEAWELAQHF	TGTGCCAGCAGTGAGGCGTGGGAGCTCGCCCAGCATTTT
TRBJ1-1	NA	TRBV27	NA	CASSPPGNTEAFF	TGTGCCAGCAGTCCCCCGGGGAACACTGAAGCTTTCTTT
TRBJ1-6	NA	TRBV10-3	NA	CAISEGQPSSYNSPLHF	TGTGCCATCAGTGAGGGACAGCCGAGCTCCTATAATTCACCCCTCCACTTT
TRBJ2-3	NA	TRBV7-2	TRBD2	CASSTGGLAGADTQYF	TGTGCCAGCAGCACAGGGGGGCTAGCGGGAGCAGATACGCAGTATTTT
TRBJ1-1	NA	TRBV5-1	TRBD1	CASSWTGAGRNTEAFF	TGCGCCAGCAGCTGGACAGGGGCAGGTCGGAACACTGAAGCTTTCTTT
TRBJ1-6	NA	TRBV12-3/TRBV12-4	NA	CASSTPGSPLHF	TGTGCCAGCAGTACGCCGGGTTCACCCCTCCACTTT
TRBJ2-4	once	TRBV7-8	TRBD1	CASSLQGVFTKNIQYF	TGTGCCAGCAGCTTACAGGGGGTCTTTACCAAAAACATTCAGTACTTC
TRBJ2-5	NA	TRBV18	TRBD2	CASSPPAGGETQYF	TGTGCCAGCTCACCACCAGCGGGGGGGGAGACCCAGTACTTC
TRBJ1-6	NA	TRBV14	NA	CASSQVSGDNSPLHF	TGTGCCAGCAGCCAAGTCTCCGGAGACAATTCACCCCTCCACTTT
TRBJ2-7	NA	TRBV7-9	TRBD1	CAIGPGGSYEQYF	TGTGCCATCGGGCCAGGGGGCTCCTACGAGCAGTACTTC
TRBJ2-1	NA	TRBV27	TRBD2	CASIAFSGRYNEQFF	TGTGCCAGCATCGCGTTCAGCGGGAGATACAATGAGCAGTTCTTC
TRBJ1-4	NA	TRBV28	TRBD1	CASTQTGGYEKLFF	TGTGCCAGCACCCAGACAGGGGGATATGAAAAACTGTTTTTT
TRBJ2-5	NA	TRBV30	TRBD2	CAWSVGGKGTQYF	TGTGCCTGGAGTGTGGGAGGGAAAGGGACCCAGTACTTC
TRBJ2-5	NA	TRBV9	TRBD2	CASSRTGLAGGETQYF	TGTGCCAGCAGCAGGACCGGACTAGCGGGGGGGGAGACCCAGTACTTC
TRBJ2-1	NA	TRBV6-5	TRBD1	CASRPQGDNEQFF	TGTGCCAGCAGACCACAGGGGGACAATGAGCAGTTCTTC
TRBJ2-3	NA	TRBV25-1	TRBD2	CASSERTSGPSTDTQYF	TGTGCCAGCAGTGAAAGGACTAGCGGGCCTAGCACAGATACGCAGTATTTT
TRBJ2-7	once	TRBV7-6	TRBD2	CASSLTSGSFGEQYF	TGTGCCAGCAGCCTAACTAGCGGGAGTTTTGGCGAGCAGTACTTC
TRBJ2-7	NA	TRBV7-9	NA	CASSPSAYEQYF	TGTGCCAGCAGCCCGTCTGCCTACGAGCAGTACTTC
TRBJ2-2	NA	TRBV2	NA	CASSLERGELFF	TGTGCCAGCAGTCTAGAACGCGGGGAGCTGTTTTTT
TRBJ1-2	NA	TRBV6-5	TRBD1	CASGPSRTGDGYTF	TGTGCCAGCGGCCCTAGCCGGACAGGGGATGGCTACACCTTC
TRBJ2-7	once	TRBV30	TRBD2	CAWNPLASGEQYF	TGTGCCTGGAACCCCCTGGCTAGCGGCGAGCAGTACTTC
TRBJ1-2	NA	TRBV30	NA	CAWSVPVNYGYTF	TGTGCCTGGAGTGTACCGGTGAACTATGGCTACACCTTC
TRBJ2-1	NA	TRBV5-1	TRBD2	CASSLQTSGGTMGEQFF	TGCGCCAGCAGCTTACAAACTAGCGGGGGAACGATGGGTGAGCAGTTCTTC
TRBJ1-2	NA	TRBV29-1	TRBD1	CSVGKGQGLGYTF	TGCAGCGTTGGGAAAGGACAGGGCCTTGGCTACACCTTC
TRBJ2-7	NA	TRBV19	TRBD1	CASSLGTGGGEQYF	TGTGCCAGTAGCCTTGGGACAGGGGGCGGCGAGCAGTACTTC
TRBJ1-1	NA	TRBV19	NA	CASSSRPGHRNTEAFF	TGTGCCAGTAGTTCGAGACCGGGACATCGGAACACTGAAGCTTTCTTT
TRBJ1-2	NA	TRBV6-5	TRBD1	CASSYSAGGGYGYTF	TGTGCCAGCAGTTACTCGGCAGGGGGCGGCTATGGCTACACCTTC
TRBJ2-3	NA	TRBV7-3	NA	CASSVQTGDTQYF	TGTGCCAGCAGCGTGCAAACGGGTGATACGCAGTATTTT
TRBJ1-4	NA	TRBV14	TRBD1	CASSQEPQNNRGWATNEKLFF	TGTGCCAGCAGCCAAGAACCCCAGAATAACAGGGGTTGGGCAACTAATGAAAAACTGTTTTTT
TRBJ2-7	NA	TRBV14	NA	CASSQDLRGPYEQYF	TGTGCCAGCAGCCAAGATTTGCGGGGCCCCTACGAGCAGTACTTC
TRBJ1-4	NA	TRBV15	NA	CATSRGTPFVGTNEKLFF	TGTGCCACCAGCAGAGGGACACCCTTCGTCGGGACTAATGAAAAACTGTTTTTT
TRBJ1-3	once	TRBV5-4	NA	CASSLEGARGNTIYF	TGTGCCAGCAGCTTGGAAGGGGCGCGAGGAAACACCATATATTTT
TRBJ2-1	NA	TRBV13	TRBD1	CASSLSRGQYNEQFF	TGTGCCAGCAGCTTATCCAGGGGGCAATACAATGAGCAGTTCTTC
TRBJ1-4	NA	TRBV5-8	NA	CASSTGTEKLFF	TGTGCCAGCAGCACAGGGACTGAAAAACTGTTTTTT
TRBJ2-5	NA	TRBV6-6	TRBD2	CASRVSGGNRETQYF	TGTGCCAGCAGGGTTAGCGGGGGGAACCGGGAGACCCAGTACTTC
TRBJ2-2	once	TRBV9	NA	CASSVVPSRNTGELFF	TGTGCCAGCAGCGTCGTACCTAGCAGGAACACCGGGGAGCTGTTTTTT
TRBJ1-1	NA	TRBV5-1	NA	CASSKQGNGVNTEAFF	TGCGCCAGCAGCAAACAGGGAAACGGGGTGAACACTGAAGCTTTCTTT
TRBJ2-6	once	TRBV4-2	NA	CASSPRPGSGANVLTF	TGTGCCAGCAGCCCGCGGCCGGGCTCTGGGGCCAACGTCCTGACTTTC
TRBJ1-2	NA	TRBV29-1	NA	CSVVDNSNYGYTF	TGCAGCGTCGTCGACAACTCTAACTATGGCTACACCTTC
TRBJ2-7	few	TRBV30	TRBD1	CAWSIQGASYEQYF	TGTGCCTGGAGTATCCAGGGGGCTTCCTACGAGCAGTACTTC
TRBJ2-7	NA	TRBV7-8	NA	CASSLEEGRYEQYF	TGTGCCAGCAGCTTAGAAGAAGGGAGGTACGAGCAGTACTTC
TRBJ2-3	once	TRBV4-3	TRBD2	CASSVGVTSGITDTQYF	TGCGCCAGCAGCGTGGGGGTGACTAGCGGGATCACAGATACGCAGTATTTT
TRBJ2-5	NA	TRBV7-8	TRBD1	CASSQQGFPTQYF	TGTGCCAGCAGCCAACAGGGGTTTCCGACCCAGTACTTC
TRBJ1-1	few	TRBV19	TRBD1	CASTPMTGGRKNTEAFF	TGTGCCAGTACCCCAATGACAGGGGGCCGAAAGAACACTGAAGCTTTCTTT
TRBJ1-2	NA	TRBV30	NA	CAWMEGIDYGYTF	TGTGCCTGGATGGAGGGCATTGACTATGGCTACACCTTC
TRBJ2-5	NA	TRBV12-3/TRBV12-4	TRBD2	CASSSWGGETQYF	TGTGCCAGCAGTTCCTGGGGGGGAGAGACCCAGTACTTC
TRBJ2-2	NA	TRBV7-9	NA	CASSTPGRTGELFF	TGTGCCAGCAGCACCCCAGGTCGAACCGGGGAGCTGTTTTTT
TRBJ1-1	NA	TRBV7-9	TRBD1	CASTGNRGRGAFF	TGTGCCAGCACCGGAAACAGGGGGCGTGGGGCTTTCTTT